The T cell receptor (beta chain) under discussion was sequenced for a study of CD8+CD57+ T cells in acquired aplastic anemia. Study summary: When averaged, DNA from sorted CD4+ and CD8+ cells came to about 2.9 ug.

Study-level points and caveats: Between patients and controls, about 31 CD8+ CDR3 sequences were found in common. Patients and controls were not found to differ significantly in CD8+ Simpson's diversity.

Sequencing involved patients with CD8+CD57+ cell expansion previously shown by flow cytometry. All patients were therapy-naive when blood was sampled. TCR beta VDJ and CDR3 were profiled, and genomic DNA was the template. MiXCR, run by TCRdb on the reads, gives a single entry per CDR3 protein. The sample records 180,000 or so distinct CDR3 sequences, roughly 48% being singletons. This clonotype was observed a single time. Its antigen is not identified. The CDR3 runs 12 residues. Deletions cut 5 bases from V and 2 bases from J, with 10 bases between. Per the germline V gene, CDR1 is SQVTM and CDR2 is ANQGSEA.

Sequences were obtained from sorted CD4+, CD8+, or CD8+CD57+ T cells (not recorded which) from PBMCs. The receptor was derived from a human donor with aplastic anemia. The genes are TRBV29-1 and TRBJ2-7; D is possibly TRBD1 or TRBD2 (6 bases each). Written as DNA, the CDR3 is TGCAGCGTTCGGGGGCCCCCCTACGAGCAGTACTTC. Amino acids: CSVRGPPYEQYF.